Presented here are 25 T cell receptor beta chains from one specimen sequenced in a study of shared clonotypes between healthy human individuals. Assay used: immunoSEQ multiplex PCR; TCRdb lists only in-frame clones, some missing. The data contain 2 million to 2.5 million clones, over 85% of them seen just once; the ten biggest clones take up around 0.4%. Sequences were obtained from naive CD4+ T cells from PBMCs. This sample's subset: CD45RA+ positively selected. Receptors were obtained from a young man in good health. Some clones in this sample may be carry-over from other donors' samples.

The gene calls are TRBV18 and TRBJ2-6, with unresolved D. Germline-derived CDR1 and CDR2 are KGHSH and LQKENI. Between the trimmed V and J ends, which lost 2 bases and 0 bases, there was a span of 17 bases. This CDR3 is built from 19 residues. This CDR3 reads CASSPFLAGMASGANVLTF. CDR3 nucleotide sequence: TGTGCCAGCTCACCATTCCTGGCAGGAATGGCCTCTGGGGCCAACGTCCTGACTTTC.

This clone has just a few counts. In the same sample, other DNA sequences code for this CDR3. The chain has TRBV5-1 and TRBJ1-1, with no clear D. This CDR3 is 13 amino acids long. V was clipped by 2 bases and J by 0 bases, with 5 bases between them. Germline loops: CDR1 SGHRS, CDR2 YFSETQ. CDR3 sequence (DNA): TGCGCCAGCAGCTTAGTGGTGAACACTGAAGCTTTCTTT. It codes for CASSLVVNTEAFF.

This chain uses TRBV2 with TRBJ1-3; no clear D gene. V was shortened by 7 bases and J by 0 bases, with 10 bases between the two germline ends. The CDR3 length is 14 residues. Germline CDR1 SNHLY, CDR2 FYNNEI. The CDR3 here is CASKAQNSGNTIYF. The CDR3 coding sequence is TGTGCCAGCAAGGCCCAAAACTCTGGAAACACCATATATTTT.

This chain uses TRBV28 with TRBJ2-7, with unresolved D. The ends were cut back, 5 bases at V and 6 bases at J, with 20 bases in the middle. From germline, CDR1 is MDHEN and CDR2 SYDVKM. CDR3 length equals 15 residues. CDR3 residues: CASSPTQTPSREQYF. The CDR3 bases are TGTGCCAGCAGTCCTACCCAGACACCATCTCGCGAGCAGTACTTC.

As regards this clone: Other DNA sequences in this sample translate to the same CDR3. V is TRBV29-1 and J is TRBJ2-7, with a tentative D call TRBD1 (6 bases). Trimming left V 4 bases short and J 0 bases short, with 10 bases between. The CDR3 is 13 amino acids. The V gene's germline CDR1 is SQVTM and CDR2 ANQGSEA. The CDR3 loop reads CSVGGTISYEQYF. For the CDR3, the DNA is TGCAGCGTTGGAGGGACAATCTCCTACGAGCAGTACTTC.

The CDR3 DNA is TGTGCCACCAGCAGAGAGGGGACAGCTTCCTACGAGCAGTACTTC. Translating it yields CATSREGTASYEQYF. The chain couples TRBV15 to TRBJ2-7; TRBD1 matches 7 bases. The J segment lost 1 base and the V segment lost 0 bases, leaving 3 bases of the junction unmatched. The CDR3 is made up of 15 amino acids. Germline lookup yields CDR1 LNHNV and CDR2 YYDKDF (reference sequence). The whole variable domain, remainder taken from reference TRBV15 and TRBJ2-7, is DAMVIQNPRYQVTQFGKPVTLSCSQTLNHNVMYWYQQKSSQAPKLLFHYYDKDFNNEADTPDNFQSRRPNTSFCFLDIRSPGLGDTAMYLCATSREGTASYEQYFGPGTRLTVT.

The CDR3 DNA sequence: TGTGCCAGCAGTAGAAACGCGGGACTAGCGTACCAAGAGACCCAGTACTTC. Translation gives CASSRNAGLAYQETQYF. This chain connects TRBV2 to TRBJ2-5, with 10 bases fitting TRBD2. The CDR3 contains 17 residues. V shed 5 bases and J 0 bases; nucleotides not matched to a gene: 9. CDR1 SNHLY and CDR2 FYNNEI come from the germline V gene.

The chain is built from TRBV5-6 and TRBJ1-2; 8 nucleotides match TRBD1. This CDR3 has 13 amino acids. The trim removed 6 bases at V and 4 bases at J, leaving 5 bases unmatched. The germline gives CDR1 SGHDT, CDR2 YYEEEE. CDR3 sequence (DNA): TGTGCCAGCACCACAGGGGGATCCTATGGCTACACCTTC. It encodes CASTTGGSYGYTF.

This clone has just one count. CDR3 in amino acids: CASSQTGGSREKLFF. The CDR3 nucleotides read TGCGCCAGCAGCCAGACAGGGGGCTCGCGTGAAAAACTGTTTTTT. The chain joins TRBV5-1 to TRBJ1-4; 10 nucleotides align to TRBD1. V lost 4 bases to trimming and J lost 7 bases; unmatched junction nucleotides: 7. There are 15 residues in the CDR3. Germline assignment: CDR1 SGHRS and CDR2 YFSETQ.

The chain is built from TRBV7-6 and TRBJ1-2, with D possibly being TRBD1 (5 bases). The CDR3 has 14 amino acids. The V and J ends lost 5 bases and 7 bases respectively, with 17 bases between them. The germline V gene has CDR1 SGHVS and CDR2 FNYEAQ. CDR3 loop: CASSLGGVGTGYTF. The CDR3 coding sequence is TGTGCCAGCAGCCTAGGAGGGGTCGGGACTGGCTACACCTTC.

This chain uses TRBV9 with TRBJ2-1, with a weak D call TRBD2 (5 bases). Germline V lookup: CDR1 SGDLS, CDR2 YYNGEE. V lost 6 bases to trimming and J lost 0 bases, with 10 bases between them. This CDR3 comprises 14 residues. The CDR3 sequence: CASTGDSSYNEQFF. DNA of the CDR3: TGTGCCAGCACCGGGGATAGCTCCTACAATGAGCAGTTCTTC. The full variable domain, its missing parts supplied by reference TRBV9 and TRBJ2-1, is DSGVTQTPKHLITATGQRVTLRCSPRSGDLSVYWYQQSLDQGLQFLIQYYNGEERAKGNILERFSAQQFPDLHSELNLSSLELGDSALYFCASTGDSSYNEQFFGPGTRLTVL.

Comment on this clone: The same CDR3 also results from other DNA sequences found in this sample. The rearrangement uses TRBV7-2 and TRBJ1-5; D call uncertain. Trimming took off 2 bases at V and 1 base at J, with 6 bases between the two ends. This CDR3 contains 14 residues. Per germline, CDR1 SGHTA and CDR2 FQGNSA. For the CDR3, the DNA is TGTGCCAGCAGCTTATTAGGGAGCAATCAGCCCCAGCATTTT. Its translation: CASSLLGSNQPQHF.

The chain has TRBV2 and TRBJ1-1, with 11 positions matching TRBD1. Trimming cost V 7 bases and J 2 bases; bases outside gene matches: 6. This CDR3 is 15 amino acids long. Germline-derived CDR1 and CDR2 are SNHLY and FYNNEI. The CDR3 protein is CASTRDRGGNTEAFF. CDR3 sequence (DNA): TGTGCCAGCACCCGGGACAGGGGGGGAAACACTGAAGCTTTCTTT.

The chain links TRBV9 to TRBJ1-3; maybe TRBD1 (5 bases). This CDR3 region has 15 residues. The germline V and J ends were trimmed by 0 bases and 9 bases, with 16 bases remaining between them. CDR1 and CDR2 from the germline V gene are SGDLS and YYNGEE. The CDR3 spells CASSVDRPGSSTIYF. CDR3 bases: TGTGCCAGCAGCGTAGACAGGCCAGGGTCAAGCACCATATATTTT.

The chain has TRBV11-2 and TRBJ2-1; D unresolved. Germline CDR1 SGHAT, CDR2 FQNNGV. There are 14 residues in the CDR3. Trimming stripped 2 bases from V and 1 base from J, with 6 bases between. Written as DNA, the CDR3 is TGTGCCAGCAGCTTATCACTATCCTACAATGAGCAGTTCTTC. It specifies CASSLSLSYNEQFF.

The chain combines TRBV28 with TRBJ1-5; weak D call: TRBD1 (5 bases). Germline assignment: CDR1 MDHEN and CDR2 SYDVKM. The CDR3 totals 14 residues. V lost 8 bases and J lost 5, with 16 bases in between. The CDR3 is CASGGFLPHQPQHF. In DNA, the CDR3 is TGTGCCAGCGGGGGTTTCCTGCCCCATCAGCCCCAGCATTTT.

The gene calls are TRBV4-2 and TRBJ2-3, with D possibly matching TRBD2 (6 bases). Germline V CDR1 and CDR2: LGHNA, YNFKEQ. Trimming pared 0 bases from V and 0 bases from J, leaving 13 bases between. This CDR3 has 17 residues. The CDR3 nucleotides read TGTGCCAGCAGCCAAGATGACGGGAGACCGAGCACAGATACGCAGTATTTT. Translated, it gives CASSQDDGRPSTDTQYF.

The rearrangement joins TRBV6-6 to TRBJ2-3; TRBD1 matches at 10 bases. In germline, CDR1 is MNHNY, CDR2 SVGAGI (reference sequence). There are 16 residues in the CDR3. The V segment lost 8 bases and the J segment 2 bases; nucleotides outside the gene matches: 10. This CDR3 is CASSQTGGSLTDTQYF. DNA for the CDR3: TGTGCCAGCTCCCAGACAGGGGGCTCACTCACAGATACGCAGTATTTT.

The CDR3 loop is CASSLTGSSDTQYF. The CDR3 bases are TGCGCCAGCAGCTTGACAGGGAGCTCAGATACGCAGTATTTT. This chain uses TRBV5-1 with TRBJ2-3, with a tentative D call TRBD1 (6 bases). The CDR3 sequence is 14 residues long. Germline CDR1 and CDR2: SGHRS and YFSETQ. V shed 1 base and J shed 4 bases, with 10 bases lying between them.

This chain links TRBV28 with TRBJ1-1; perhaps TRBD1 as D (6 bases). The germline V gene has CDR1 MDHEN and CDR2 SYDVKM. The CDR3 contains 15 residues. Trimming stripped 6 bases from V and 3 bases from J, with 17 bases between. For the CDR3, the DNA is TGTGCCAGCAGGACACGACAGGTTTTGTACACTGAAGCTTTCTTT. Protein: CASRTRQVLYTEAFF.

V is TRBV19 and J is TRBJ1-2; TRBD1 is a possible D gene (5 bases). The CDR3 extends over 16 amino acids. V dropped 5 bases and J dropped 0 bases, with 16 bases sitting between them. The germline gives CDR1 LNHDA, CDR2 SQIVND (reference sequence). The CDR3 reads CASSVPGTSSNYGYTF. DNA for the CDR3: TGTGCCAGTAGTGTCCCAGGGACGTCTTCTAACTATGGCTACACCTTC.

The chain couples TRBV6-5 to TRBJ2-4; D is possibly TRBD1 (6 bases). V was cut by 4 bases and J by 3 bases, with 13 bases left in between. In germline, CDR1 is MNHEY, CDR2 SVGAGI. CDR3 size: 15 residues. As DNA, the CDR3 is TGTGCCAGCAGTTCCACCAGGGGTGGCAAAAACATTCAGTACTTC. Amino acids: CASSSTRGGKNIQYF.

The chain couples TRBV7-9 to TRBJ2-2; 13 bases are shared with TRBD2. Unmatched junction bases numbered 4, after V lost 2 bases and J lost 4 bases. The CDR3 has 17 amino acids. Germline CDR1 reads SEHNR; CDR2 reads FQNEAQ (reference sequence). In DNA, the CDR3 is TGTGCCAGCAGCTTACTGGGACTAGCGGGAACCACCGGGGAGCTGTTTTTT. Translated: CASSLLGLAGTTGELFF.

The rearrangement links TRBV5-1 to TRBJ1-1; D is perhaps TRBD1 (6 bases). Trimming left V 0 bases short and J 0 bases short, with 15 bases between. This CDR3 spans 17 amino acids. In germline, CDR1 is SGHRS, CDR2 YFSETQ. CDR3 protein: CASSLAGGGGVNTEAFF. CDR3 sequence (DNA): TGCGCCAGCAGCTTGGCAGGAGGGGGAGGGGTGAACACTGAAGCTTTCTTT. Based on the CDR3 plus reference TRBV5-1 and TRBJ1-1, the full variable domain is KAGVTQTPRYLIKTRGQQVTLSCSPISGHRSVSWYQQTPGQGLQFLFEYFSETQRNKGNFPGRFSGRQFSNSRSEMNVSTLELGDSALYLCASSLAGGGGVNTEAFFGQGTRLTVV.

This clone is a singleton in its sample. The gene calls are TRBV7-9 and TRBJ2-3, with D maybe TRBD1 (6 bases). Germline assignment: CDR1 SEHNR and CDR2 FQNEAQ (reference sequence). The ends were cut back, 1 base at V and 3 bases at J, with 8 bases in the middle. This CDR3 is built from 14 residues. The DNA of the CDR3 is TGTGCCAGCAGCTTAGGGACAGAGACAGATACGCAGTATTTT. Translated: CASSLGTETDTQYF.